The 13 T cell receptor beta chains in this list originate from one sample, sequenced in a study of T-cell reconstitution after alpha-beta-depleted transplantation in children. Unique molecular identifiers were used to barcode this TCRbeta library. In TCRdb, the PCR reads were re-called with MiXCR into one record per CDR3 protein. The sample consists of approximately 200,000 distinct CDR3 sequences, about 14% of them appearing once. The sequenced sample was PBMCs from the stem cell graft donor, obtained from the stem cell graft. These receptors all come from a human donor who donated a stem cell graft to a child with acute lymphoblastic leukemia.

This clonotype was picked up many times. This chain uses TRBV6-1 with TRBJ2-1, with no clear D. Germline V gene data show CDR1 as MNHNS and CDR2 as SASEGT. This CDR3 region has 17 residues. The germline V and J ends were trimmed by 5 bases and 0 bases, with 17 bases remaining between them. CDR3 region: CASSPTPYPNSYNEQFF. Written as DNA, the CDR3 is TGTGCCAGCAGTCCAACCCCCTATCCCAACTCCTACAATGAGCAGTTCTTC.

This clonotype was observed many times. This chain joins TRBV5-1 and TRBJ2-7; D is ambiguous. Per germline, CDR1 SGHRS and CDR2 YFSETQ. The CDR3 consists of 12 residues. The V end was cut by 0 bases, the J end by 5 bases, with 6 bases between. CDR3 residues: CASSLAGHEQYF. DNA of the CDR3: TGCGCCAGCAGCTTGGCCGGGCACGAGCAGTACTTC.

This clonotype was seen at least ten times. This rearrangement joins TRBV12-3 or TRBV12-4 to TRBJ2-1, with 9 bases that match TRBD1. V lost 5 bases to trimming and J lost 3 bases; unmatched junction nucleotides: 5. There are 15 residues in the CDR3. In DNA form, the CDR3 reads TGTGCCAGCAGTCACAGGGGGCAGGACTACAATGAGCAGTTCTTC. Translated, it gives CASSHRGQDYNEQFF.

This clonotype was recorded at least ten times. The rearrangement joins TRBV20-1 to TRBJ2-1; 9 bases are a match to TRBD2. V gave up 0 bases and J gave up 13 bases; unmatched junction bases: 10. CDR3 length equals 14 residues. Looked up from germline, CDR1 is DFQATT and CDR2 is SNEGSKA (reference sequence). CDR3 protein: CSARDRRTSVRQFF. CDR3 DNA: TGCAGTGCTAGAGATAGAAGGACTAGCGTTCGACAGTTCTTC.

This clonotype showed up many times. The CDR3 DNA sequence: TGTGCCAGCAGTTTAACAGGGAGCGCCGCTCAGCCCCAGCATTTT. This codes for CASSLTGSAAQPQHF. This rearrangement joins TRBV12-3 or TRBV12-4 to TRBJ1-5; TRBD1 might be the D (6 bases). The CDR3 is 15 residues long. The V end was cut by 2 bases, the J end by 6 bases, with 14 bases between.

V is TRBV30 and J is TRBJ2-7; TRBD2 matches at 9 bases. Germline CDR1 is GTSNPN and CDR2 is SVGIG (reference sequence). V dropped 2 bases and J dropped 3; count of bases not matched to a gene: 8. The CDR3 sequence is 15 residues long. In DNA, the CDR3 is TGTGCCTGGAGTCTCCCGGGACTAGCCGTCTACGAGCAGTACTTC. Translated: CAWSLPGLAVYEQYF.

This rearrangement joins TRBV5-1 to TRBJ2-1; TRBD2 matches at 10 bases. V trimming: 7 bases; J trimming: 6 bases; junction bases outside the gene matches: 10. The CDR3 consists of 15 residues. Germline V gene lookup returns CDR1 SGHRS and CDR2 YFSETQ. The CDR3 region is CASCSSGSPSNEQFF. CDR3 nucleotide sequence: TGCGCCAGCTGCTCTAGCGGGAGCCCTAGCAATGAGCAGTTCTTC.

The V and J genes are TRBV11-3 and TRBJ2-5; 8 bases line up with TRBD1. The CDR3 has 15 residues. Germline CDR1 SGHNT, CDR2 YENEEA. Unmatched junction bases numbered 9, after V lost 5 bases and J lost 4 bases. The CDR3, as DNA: TGTGCCAGCAGCCCTGGACAGGGAGAGGGAGAGACCCAGTACTTC. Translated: CASSPGQGEGETQYF.

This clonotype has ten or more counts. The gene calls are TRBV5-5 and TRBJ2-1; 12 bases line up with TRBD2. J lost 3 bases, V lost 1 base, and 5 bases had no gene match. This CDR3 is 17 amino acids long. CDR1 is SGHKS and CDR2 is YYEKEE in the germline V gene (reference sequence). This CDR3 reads CASSLSSGRGLYNEQFF. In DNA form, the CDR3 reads TGTGCCAGCAGCTTGTCTAGCGGGAGGGGACTCTACAATGAGCAGTTCTTC.

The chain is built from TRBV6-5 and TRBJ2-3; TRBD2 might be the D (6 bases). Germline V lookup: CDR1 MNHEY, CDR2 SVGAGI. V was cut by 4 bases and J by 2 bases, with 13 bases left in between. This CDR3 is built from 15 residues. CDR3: CASSSGGWATDTQYF. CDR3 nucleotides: TGTGCCAGCAGTTCCGGAGGGTGGGCCACAGATACGCAGTATTTT.

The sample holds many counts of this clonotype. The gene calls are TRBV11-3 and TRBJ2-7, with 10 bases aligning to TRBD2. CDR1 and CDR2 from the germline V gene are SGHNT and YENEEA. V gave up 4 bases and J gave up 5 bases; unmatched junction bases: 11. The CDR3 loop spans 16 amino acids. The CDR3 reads CASSSQNSGRTHEQYF. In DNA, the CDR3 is TGTGCCAGCAGCTCACAAAATAGCGGGAGGACCCACGAGCAGTACTTC.

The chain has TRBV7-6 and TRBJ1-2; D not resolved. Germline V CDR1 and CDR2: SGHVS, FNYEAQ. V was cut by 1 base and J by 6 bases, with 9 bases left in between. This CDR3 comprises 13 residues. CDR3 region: CASSLGPSNGYTF. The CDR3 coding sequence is TGTGCCAGCAGCTTAGGTCCGAGCAATGGCTACACCTTC.

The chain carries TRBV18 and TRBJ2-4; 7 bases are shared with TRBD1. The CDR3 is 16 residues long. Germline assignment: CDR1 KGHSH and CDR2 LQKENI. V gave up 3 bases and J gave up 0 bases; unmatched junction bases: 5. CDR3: CASSPPGQLAKNIQYF. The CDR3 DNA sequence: TGTGCCAGCTCACCTCCGGGACAGCTAGCCAAAAACATTCAGTACTTC.